This TCR beta chain was retrieved from a study of shared clonotypes between healthy human individuals. Study-wide background: Each donor's CD4 naive and CD4 memory cells filled three plates apiece, CD8 naive two, and CD8 memory one. Overall study findings and caveats: It was the non-shared clonotypes that had lower generation probabilities than clonotypes shared by all four donors. The donor pool, a small one, limited the genetic and exposure-history diversity represented. Researchers sampled blood only, noting tissue repertoires likely differ.

Profiling relied on immunoSEQ multiplex PCR, and the TCRdb table lists in-frame clones only, not all of them. In the table there are roughly 1.4 million clones, just under 99% of which are singletons. V was cut by 3 bases and J by 6 bases, with 12 bases left in between. This CDR3 region has 13 residues. Germline loops: CDR1 SEHNR, CDR2 FQNEAQ (reference sequence). A note on this clone: Antigen unknown.

Sequenced material: naive CD4+ T cells sorted from blood. Subset defined: CD45RA+ positively selected. This chain joins TRBV7-9 and TRBJ2-7, with D perhaps matching TRBD1 (5 bases). The clonotype originates from a man aged 25-40 years in good health. The CDR3 nucleotides are TGTGCCAGCAGCTTTAGCCAGGGAACCGAGCAGTACTTC. This encodes CASSFSQGTEQYF.